The clone carrying this TCR beta chain was found a few times. TCRdb reanalysed the 5' RACE reads using MiXCR and keeps one entry per CDR3 protein. This table has about 500,000 distinct CDR3 sequences, approximately 14% appearing once. V was cut by 3 bases and J by 3 bases, with 16 bases left in between. From germline, CDR1 is SGDLS and CDR2 YYNGEE. CDR3 length: 15 residues. The entry originates in a study of identical twins. This same sample was also part of a study on yellow fever vaccine responses in identical twins.

V usage is TRBV9 and J usage is TRBJ2-7, with D unclear. This TCR was recovered from a woman under 30 in good health. Sequencing used CD4+ T cells sorted from blood. CDR3 amino acids: CASSDGSSSLYEQYF. The DNA of the CDR3 is TGTGCCAGCAGCGATGGGTCCAGTTCACTCTACGAGCAGTACTTC. Combining the CDR3 with reference TRBV9 and TRBJ2-7 gives the whole variable domain DSGVTQTPKHLITATGQRVTLRCSPRSGDLSVYWYQQSLDQGLQFLIQYYNGEERAKGNILERFSAQQFPDLHSELNLSSLELGDSALYFCASSDGSSSLYEQYFGPGTRLTVT.